Following are 26 T cell receptor beta chains from one sample sequenced in a study of T cells after yellow fever vaccination. TCRdb called the 5' RACE reads again in MiXCR, with one record for every CDR3 protein. The repertoire holds 500,000 to 650,000 distinct CDR3 sequences, with 13% as singletons. Sequences were derived from PBMCs, sampled on the day of the yellow fever booster vaccination. All receptors derive from a man aged 30-40 years who received the YFV17D yellow fever vaccine.

The J gene is TRBJ2-5, the V gene TRBV10-3; 8 positions agree with TRBD1. The CDR3 has 16 amino acids. V trimming: 0 bases; J trimming: 5 bases; junction bases outside the gene matches: 8. Germline CDR1 reads ENHRY; CDR2 reads SYGVKD. The CDR3 reads CAISESGQGARETQYF. In DNA form, the CDR3 reads TGTGCCATCAGTGAGTCGGGGCAGGGGGCACGCGAGACCCAGTACTTC.

The chain links TRBV7-2 to TRBJ2-5, with D possibly TRBD1 on 6 matching bases. This CDR3 has 16 amino acids. In germline, CDR1 is SGHTA, CDR2 FQGNSA. V gave up 1 base and J gave up 7 bases, with 19 bases separating them. CDR3 residues: CASSLGQAMSLGTQYF. CDR3 bases: TGTGCCAGCAGCTTAGGACAGGCGATGAGCCTAGGGACCCAGTACTTC.

The V and J genes are TRBV7-7 and TRBJ2-1, with 9 bases fitting TRBD2. The ends lost 2 bases at V and 2 bases at J; junction bases unmatched: 1. The CDR3 has 15 residues. Germline assignment: CDR1 SSHAT and CDR2 FNYEAQ (reference sequence). The CDR3 region is CASSLRLAAYNEQFF. The CDR3 DNA is TGTGCCAGCAGCTTAAGACTAGCGGCCTACAATGAGCAGTTCTTC.

The chain employs TRBV20-1 and TRBJ2-2; TRBD1 or TRBD2 may be the D gene (5 bases each). Germline V gene data show CDR1 as DFQATT and CDR2 as SNEGSKA (reference sequence). The CDR3 is 15 residues long. V lost 6 bases to trimming and J lost 1 base, with 15 bases between them. The CDR3 spells CSAPVPGRNTGELFF. For the CDR3, the DNA is TGCAGTGCGCCGGTACCAGGGAGGAACACCGGGGAGCTGTTTTTT.

The chain carries TRBV6-2 or TRBV6-3 and TRBJ2-5; 13 positions agree with TRBD2. In germline, CDR1 is MNHEY, CDR2 SVGEGT. V was clipped by 6 bases and J by 3 bases; unmatched bases: 4. The CDR3 extends over 15 amino acids. The CDR3 here is CASSLGLAGEETQYF. DNA of the CDR3: TGTGCCAGCAGCCTAGGACTAGCGGGAGAAGAGACCCAGTACTTC.

A few counts support this clonotype. V is TRBV20-1 and J is TRBJ2-5; possibly TRBD2 for D (6 bases). V lost 6 bases and J 1 base, leaving 12 bases between the germline ends. Germline CDR1 and CDR2: DFQATT and SNEGSKA (reference sequence). The CDR3 loop spans 13 amino acids. The CDR3 bases are TGCAGTGCGCCTCCGGGACTCCAAGAGACCCAGTACTTC. This gives the protein CSAPPGLQETQYF.

This chain uses TRBV20-1 with TRBJ2-1, with 7 nucleotides matching TRBD2. The CDR3 totals 15 residues. CDR1 is DFQATT and CDR2 is SNEGSKA in the germline V gene (reference sequence). The V gene end was trimmed by 3 bases and the J gene end by 4 bases; junction bases not matched to a gene: 9. The chain's CDR3 is CSARVGSSGYNEQFF. Here the CDR3 DNA reads TGCAGTGCTAGGGTGGGTTCTAGCGGTTACAATGAGCAGTTCTTC.

In this sample, this clonotype turned up a few times. This rearrangement joins TRBV14 to TRBJ2-3; D may be TRBD2 (6 bases). Germline V gene lookup returns CDR1 SGHDN and CDR2 FVKESK. The ends were cut back, 1 base at V and 7 bases at J, with 12 bases in the middle. The CDR3 extends over 14 amino acids. The CDR3 nucleotides read TGTGCCAGCAGCCAAGTGCGGGGACTGAATACGCAGTATTTT. As protein: CASSQVRGLNTQYF. The variable domain in full, completed from reference TRBV14 and TRBJ2-3, reads EAGVTQFPSHSVIEKGQTVTLRCDPISGHDNLYWYRRVMGKEIKFLLHFVKESKQDESGMPNNRFLAERTGGTYSTLKVQPAELEDSGVYFCASSQVRGLNTQYFGPGTRLTVL.

The rearrangement links TRBV20-1 to TRBJ2-7; 7 bases line up with TRBD2. V lost 3 bases and J lost 3; bases outside the gene matches: 11. Looked up from germline, CDR1 is DFQATT and CDR2 is SNEGSKA (reference sequence). The CDR3 covers 15 residues. The DNA of the CDR3 is TGCAGTGCTAGTACCCCAGGCGGGAGAGACTACGAGCAGTACTTC. It specifies CSASTPGGRDYEQYF.

This clonotype was recorded a few times. The genes are TRBV3-1 and TRBJ2-7; D might be TRBD1 or TRBD2, each matching 6 bases. Germline V lookup: CDR1 LGHDT, CDR2 YNNKEL (reference sequence). V lost 4 bases, J lost 7 bases, and 20 bases lay in between. The CDR3 sequence is 15 residues long. CDR3 DNA sequence: TGTGCCAGCAGCCCTCTGGGATCGGGGGCTAGGGAGCAGTACTTC. Translating it yields CASSPLGSGAREQYF.

This clonotype was picked up a small number of times. The V call is TRBV7-9, the J call TRBJ2-7; D is undetermined. Trimming removed 7 bases from V and 0 bases from J, with 7 bases in between. CDR1 SEHNR and CDR2 FQNEAQ come from the germline V gene (reference sequence). CDR3 length: 12 residues. The DNA of the CDR3 is TGTGCCAGCACCCAAAGCTCCTACGAGCAGTACTTC. Protein product: CASTQSSYEQYF. The full variable domain, completed using reference TRBV7-9 and TRBJ2-7, is DTGVSQNPRHKITKRGQNVTFRCDPISEHNRLYWYRQTLGQGPEFLTYFQNEAQLEKSRLLSDRFSAERPKGSFSTLEIQRTEQGDSAMYLCASTQSSYEQYFGPGTRLTVT.

The chain recombines TRBV27 with TRBJ2-2; D possibly corresponds to TRBD1 (5 bases). The CDR3 is made up of 12 amino acids. The germline V gene encodes CDR1 MNHEY and CDR2 SMNVEV (reference sequence). The germline V and J ends were trimmed by 6 bases and 5 bases, with 7 bases remaining between them. CDR3 bases: TGTGCCAGCAGACAGGAAACCGGGGAGCTGTTTTTT. It is translated as CASRQETGELFF.

This chain links TRBV20-1 with TRBJ2-1; 10 bases agree with TRBD2. The CDR3 runs to 17 residues. Germline trimming cut 0 bases from V and 4 bases from J; bases unmatched to any gene: 9. Per the germline V gene, CDR1 is DFQATT and CDR2 is SNEGSKA (reference sequence). CDR3 sequence: CSARDVSASGSYNEQFF. DNA for the CDR3: TGCAGTGCTAGAGATGTCTCCGCTAGCGGGAGTTACAATGAGCAGTTCTTC.

The sample holds a few counts of this clonotype. The chain is built from TRBV27 and TRBJ1-1; D is perhaps TRBD1 (6 bases). The germline CDR1 and CDR2 sequences are MNHEY and SMNVEV (reference sequence). The length of the CDR3 is 15 residues. The V and J ends lost 0 bases and 7 bases respectively, with 15 bases between them. CDR3 bases: TGTGCCAGCAGTTTATCGTACAGGGTAGGTTTTGAAGCTTTCTTT. It is translated as CASSLSYRVGFEAFF.

This chain uses TRBV7-2 with TRBJ2-4; possible D gene TRBD2, 6 bases. Germline V CDR1 and CDR2: SGHTA, FQGNSA. The V end lost 5 bases, the J end lost 0 bases, and 17 bases lay between the germline ends. The CDR3 has 17 residues. The CDR3, as DNA: TGTGCCAGCAGCACCCGGCGGGGATGGGGAGCCAAAAACATTCAGTACTTC. Translating gives CASSTRRGWGAKNIQYF.

This clonotype was seen a handful of times. The chain couples TRBV10-2 to TRBJ1-5, with D possibly matching TRBD1 (5 bases). CDR1 is WSHSY, CDR2 SAAADI, per germline. The V and J ends lost 6 bases and 6 bases respectively, with 12 bases between them. This CDR3 is built from 13 residues. The CDR3, as DNA: TGCGCCAGCAGAAGAGGGGTAGGTCAGCCCCAGCATTTT. This encodes CASRRGVGQPQHF.

This clonotype was observed a few times. This CDR3 is CASPTAGVRLAQYF. For the CDR3, the DNA is TGTGCTAGTCCAACCGCAGGGGTACGTCTGGCCCAGTACTTC. V is TRBV12-5 and J is TRBJ2-5; maybe TRBD1 (6 bases). V was cut by 8 bases and J by 9 bases, with 22 bases left in between. Germline V gives CDR1 LGHNT, CDR2 FRNRAP. The CDR3 runs 14 residues.

The chain recombines TRBV20-1 with TRBJ2-3, with TRBD2 matching over 11 bases. The germline CDR1 and CDR2 sequences are DFQATT and SNEGSKA (reference sequence). The CDR3 has 15 residues. V shed 3 bases, J shed 3 bases, and the junction held 5 bases outside the gene matches. The CDR3 reads CSASPPSGRTDTQYF. The CDR3 DNA follows: TGCAGTGCTAGCCCCCCTAGCGGGAGGACAGATACGCAGTATTTT.

This clonotype came up a few times. The chain is built from TRBV29-1 and TRBJ2-5, with TRBD1 as a possible D gene (5 bases). The V end lost 3 bases, the J end lost 2 bases, and 10 bases lay between the germline ends. This CDR3 is built from 13 residues. CDR1 SQVTM and CDR2 ANQGSEA come from the germline V gene. The CDR3 sequence: CSVDRQMQETQYF. The CDR3 DNA reads TGCAGCGTTGACAGACAGATGCAAGAGACCCAGTACTTC. The variable domain in full, completed from reference TRBV29-1 and TRBJ2-5, reads SAVISQKPSRDICQRGTSLTIQCQVDSQVTMMFWYRQQPGQSLTLIATANQGSEATYESGFVIDKFPISRPNLTFSTLTVSNMSPEDSSIYLCSVDRQMQETQYFGPGTRLLVL.

This clonotype was picked up a small number of times. This chain links TRBV3-1 with TRBJ1-1; tentatively, D is TRBD1 (6 bases). CDR1 is LGHDT, CDR2 YNNKEL, per germline (reference sequence). The ends were cut back, 1 base at V and 5 bases at J, with 11 bases in the middle. The CDR3 has 14 residues. CDR3 nucleotide sequence: TGTGCCAGCAGCCAAGCTGCAGGGGTTACTGAAGCTTTCTTT. It specifies CASSQAAGVTEAFF.

The chain links TRBV5-1 to TRBJ2-2; D may be TRBD1 or TRBD2 (5 bases each). The V gene lost 5 bases and the J gene lost 2 bases, with 7 bases spanning the gap. Germline loops: CDR1 SGHRS, CDR2 YFSETQ. This CDR3 spans 13 amino acids. The CDR3 bases are TGCGCCAGCAGGAGGGGAAACACCGGGGAGCTGTTTTTT. Protein: CASRRGNTGELFF.

This clonotype has more than one count but fewer than ten. The rearrangement uses TRBV20-1 and TRBJ2-1; 11 bases align to TRBD2. Germline trimming cut 4 bases from V and 11 bases from J; bases unmatched to any gene: 10. The CDR3 consists of 14 residues. The germline V gene has CDR1 DFQATT and CDR2 SNEGSKA (reference sequence). The CDR3 spells CSATEIAGGRKQFF. CDR3 coding DNA: TGCAGTGCTACGGAGATAGCGGGGGGGAGGAAGCAGTTCTTC.

The V and J genes are TRBV20-1 and TRBJ2-1; unclear D gene. Germline V gene sequence: CDR1 DFQATT, CDR2 SNEGSKA (reference sequence). The CDR3 contains 14 residues. Between the trimmed V and J ends, which lost 6 bases and 2 bases, there was a span of 14 bases. CDR3 sequence reads: CSALSSSAYNEQFF. DNA for the CDR3: TGCAGTGCCTTAAGCAGCTCGGCCTACAATGAGCAGTTCTTC.

The rearrangement links TRBV7-9 to TRBJ2-5; TRBD1 agrees at 7 bases. The CDR3 loop spans 15 amino acids. V lost 1 base, J lost 4 bases, and 6 bases stayed unmatched. Germline V gene sequence: CDR1 SEHNR, CDR2 FQNEAQ (reference sequence). The CDR3 loop is CASSLGRAGGETQYF. CDR3 DNA sequence: TGTGCCAGCAGCTTAGGCCGAGCAGGGGGAGAGACCCAGTACTTC.

This chain connects TRBV6-1 to TRBJ2-3; D possibly corresponds to TRBD2 (5 bases). CDR1 MNHNS and CDR2 SASEGT come from the germline V gene. V was clipped by 3 bases and J by 5 bases, with 9 bases between them. The CDR3 runs 13 residues. The CDR3 loop reads CASSETRGDTQYF. CDR3 bases: TGTGCCAGCAGTGAGACCCGGGGAGATACGCAGTATTTT.

The chain has TRBV6-2 or TRBV6-3 and TRBJ2-1; D is undetermined. V lost 0 bases and J lost 12, with 6 bases in between. Germline loops: CDR1 MNHEY, CDR2 SVGEGT. This CDR3 is 11 amino acids long. The CDR3 here is CASSYSNLQFF. CDR3 in DNA: TGTGCCAGCAGTTACTCGAACCTGCAGTTCTTC.